These 18 T cell receptor beta chains were all obtained from the same sample, sequenced in a study of T-cell reconstitution after alpha-beta-depleted transplantation in children. Unique molecular identifiers tagged the TCRbeta library. TCRdb ran MiXCR on the PCR reads and lists one entry per CDR3 protein. Among a few hundred thousand distinct CDR3 sequences, roughly 30% were seen once, and the ten largest hold under 45%. The starting material was PBMCs, obtained before TCRalphabeta/CD19-depleted stem cell transplant. Receptors were obtained from a boy under three years old with Wiskott-Aldrich syndrome, due to receive a stem cell transplant.

This clonotype was detected ten times or more. CDR3 region: CAISESPRETQYF. CDR3 sequence (DNA): TGTGCCATCAGTGAGTCCCCCAGGGAGACCCAGTACTTC. The chain links TRBV10-3 to TRBJ2-5, with D unclear. Trimming shortened V by 0 bases and J by 5 bases, and 7 bases separated the two germline ends. The CDR3 totals 13 residues. Germline CDR1 reads ENHRY; CDR2 reads SYGVKD.

J is TRBJ2-7 and V is TRBV15; perhaps TRBD2 as D (5 bases). The germline V gene encodes CDR1 LNHNV and CDR2 YYDKDF (reference sequence). The CDR3 loop spans 15 amino acids. With 0 bases removed from V and 2 bases from J, the gap between germline ends came to 11 bases. The CDR3 coding sequence is TGTGCCACCAGCAGAGATCAAGGACTGACCTACGAGCAGTACTTC. Its protein is CATSRDQGLTYEQYF. Looking up the rest from reference TRBV15 and TRBJ2-7 gives the full variable domain: DAMVIQNPRYQVTQFGKPVTLSCSQTLNHNVMYWYQQKSSQAPKLLFHYYDKDFNNEADTPDNFQSRRPNTSFCFLDIRSPGLGDTAMYLCATSRDQGLTYEQYFGPGTRLTVT.

The genes are TRBV20-1 and TRBJ1-5, with 12 bases lining up with TRBD1. After removal of 5 bases from V and 7 bases from J, the junction contained 9 bases not matched to a gene. CDR3 length: 15 residues. Germline CDR1 and CDR2: DFQATT and SNEGSKA (reference sequence). This CDR3 reads CSALPGQGARQPQHF. The CDR3 DNA follows: TGCAGTGCTCTTCCGGGACAGGGGGCTCGACAGCCCCAGCATTTT.

This clonotype has a handful of counts. The chain has TRBV20-1 and TRBJ2-1; tentatively, D is TRBD1 or TRBD2 (5 bases each). The V end lost 3 bases, the J end lost 5 bases, and 14 bases lay between the germline ends. CDR3 length: 14 residues. Germline CDR1 DFQATT, CDR2 SNEGSKA (reference sequence). The CDR3 DNA reads TGCAGTGCTAGTCGGGGCGGGTTAGACAATGAGCAGTTCTTC. Protein: CSASRGGLDNEQFF.

This clonotype was found a few times. The CDR3 sequence is CASTFSGGGEQYF. CDR3 sequence (DNA): TGCGCCAGCACTTTTAGCGGAGGGGGTGAGCAGTACTTC. The V gene is TRBV5-1, the J gene TRBJ2-7; D assignment may be TRBD1 or TRBD2 (6 bases each). The V end was cut by 6 bases, the J end by 7 bases, with 17 bases between. This CDR3 comprises 13 residues. Germline CDR1 is SGHRS and CDR2 is YFSETQ.

The chain recombines TRBV20-1 with TRBJ2-1, with 10 bases identical to TRBD2. From germline, CDR1 is DFQATT and CDR2 SNEGSKA (reference sequence). The CDR3 has 14 amino acids. The V gene end was trimmed by 3 bases and the J gene end by 6 bases; junction bases not matched to a gene: 5. CDR3 sequence reads: CSASSGGPINEQFF. The CDR3 coding sequence is TGCAGTGCTAGTAGCGGGGGGCCCATCAATGAGCAGTTCTTC.

A few counts support this clonotype. The chain is built from TRBV7-6 and TRBJ2-7, with 9 bases matching TRBD2. CDR1 is SGHVS, CDR2 FNYEAQ, per germline. The CDR3 covers 19 residues. Trimming cost V 5 bases and J 5 bases; bases outside gene matches: 22. This CDR3 is CASSLRAPFAGGPPNEQYF. The CDR3 bases are TGTGCCAGCAGCCTCAGGGCACCCTTTGCGGGAGGGCCTCCGAACGAGCAGTACTTC.

The chain is built from TRBV18 and TRBJ2-6, with D maybe TRBD1 (5 bases). CDR1 KGHSH and CDR2 LQKENI come from the germline V gene. V was cut by 1 base and J by 2 bases, with 9 bases left in between. CDR3 length equals 16 residues. This CDR3 reads CASSPQGIAGANVLTF. CDR3 bases: TGTGCCAGCTCACCACAGGGGATTGCTGGGGCCAACGTCCTGACTTTC.

This clonotype was found a few times. The chain uses TRBV7-2 and TRBJ2-5, with TRBD2 as a possible D gene (6 bases). V was cut by 4 bases and J by 5 bases, with 11 bases left in between. The CDR3 runs 13 residues. Germline values: CDR1 SGHTA, CDR2 FQGNSA. The CDR3 bases are TGTGCCAGCAGCTCATCGGGAGTCGAGACCCAGTACTTC. Encoded protein: CASSSSGVETQYF.

This clonotype showed up just a few times. The chain has TRBV6-1 and TRBJ2-1; D is undetermined. The germline gives CDR1 MNHNS, CDR2 SASEGT. Trimming pared 3 bases from V and 7 bases from J, leaving 13 bases between. The CDR3 spans 14 residues. Here the CDR3 reads CASSDQLQVNEQFF. CDR3 in DNA: TGTGCCAGCAGTGACCAACTCCAGGTAAATGAGCAGTTCTTC.

This clonotype has only a few counts. This CDR3 reads CSATKQPEQFF. Here the CDR3 DNA reads TGCAGTGCTACAAAACAGCCTGAGCAGTTCTTC. The rearrangement uses TRBV20-1 and TRBJ2-1; D remains ambiguous. The CDR3 covers 11 residues. V was clipped by 4 bases and J by 9 bases, with 10 bases between them. The germline CDR1 and CDR2 sequences are DFQATT and SNEGSKA (reference sequence).

There are a few counts of this clonotype. The gene calls are TRBV5-1 and TRBJ2-7; tentative D call: TRBD2 (5 bases). The germline gives CDR1 SGHRS, CDR2 YFSETQ. Trimming removed 5 bases at V and 2 bases at J, with 14 bases between. There are 14 residues in the CDR3. CDR3 in amino acids: CASSRGGSTYEQYF. Here the CDR3 DNA reads TGCGCCAGCAGTCGCGGCGGGTCAACCTACGAGCAGTACTTC.

This clonotype was counted a few times. The genes are TRBV5-1 and TRBJ2-2; D is ambiguous. The V and J ends lost 6 bases and 1 base respectively, with 10 bases between them. This CDR3 comprises 14 residues. Germline CDR1 and CDR2: SGHRS and YFSETQ. The CDR3 loop reads CASKMVGNTGELFF. The DNA for the CDR3 is TGCGCCAGCAAGATGGTTGGGAACACCGGGGAGCTGTTTTTT.

The chain employs TRBV5-1 and TRBJ2-2; 12 bases fit TRBD2. The germline V gene encodes CDR1 SGHRS and CDR2 YFSETQ. The V and J ends lost 4 bases and 4 bases, in that order; junction bases with no gene match: 5. This CDR3 is built from 16 residues. CDR3 nucleotides: TGCGCCAGCAGCGCCGGGACTAGCGGGCTCACCGGGGAGCTGTTTTTT. This translates into CASSAGTSGLTGELFF.

V is TRBV5-1 and J is TRBJ2-7, with TRBD2 identical over 10 bases. The CDR3 sequence is 18 residues long. Germline V gene sequence: CDR1 SGHRS, CDR2 YFSETQ. V gave up 4 bases and J gave up 4 bases; unmatched junction bases: 17. CDR3 DNA: TGCGCCAGCAGCCCCTTCGGGATGGCTAGCGGGAGTAGGTACGAGCAGTACTTC. It codes for CASSPFGMASGSRYEQYF.

The chain uses TRBV10-2 and TRBJ2-1; D assignment may be TRBD1 or TRBD2 (5 bases each). Looked up from germline, CDR1 is WSHSY and CDR2 is SAAADI. V lost 4 bases to trimming and J lost 2 bases, with 15 bases between them. The CDR3 is made up of 16 amino acids. CDR3 sequence reads: CASSGLIGAAYNEQFF. In DNA form, the CDR3 reads TGCGCCAGCAGTGGGCTCATCGGGGCCGCCTACAATGAGCAGTTCTTC.

The CDR3 region is CASSTGQIETQYF. In DNA, the CDR3 is TGCGCCAGCAGCACGGGACAGATAGAGACCCAGTACTTC. This chain links TRBV5-1 with TRBJ2-5, with TRBD1 identical over 7 bases. CDR1 is SGHRS, CDR2 YFSETQ, per germline. V was clipped by 4 bases and J by 4 bases; unmatched bases: 4. This CDR3 contains 13 residues.

The table lists this clonotype with a few counts. This chain connects TRBV5-1 to TRBJ2-1, with D possibly TRBD1 on 6 matching bases. The germline gives CDR1 SGHRS, CDR2 YFSETQ. Trimming pared 1 base from V and 8 bases from J, leaving 10 bases between. The CDR3 sequence is 13 residues long. CDR3: CASSLSQGYEQFF. CDR3 nucleotide sequence: TGCGCCAGCAGCTTGTCACAGGGATATGAGCAGTTCTTC.